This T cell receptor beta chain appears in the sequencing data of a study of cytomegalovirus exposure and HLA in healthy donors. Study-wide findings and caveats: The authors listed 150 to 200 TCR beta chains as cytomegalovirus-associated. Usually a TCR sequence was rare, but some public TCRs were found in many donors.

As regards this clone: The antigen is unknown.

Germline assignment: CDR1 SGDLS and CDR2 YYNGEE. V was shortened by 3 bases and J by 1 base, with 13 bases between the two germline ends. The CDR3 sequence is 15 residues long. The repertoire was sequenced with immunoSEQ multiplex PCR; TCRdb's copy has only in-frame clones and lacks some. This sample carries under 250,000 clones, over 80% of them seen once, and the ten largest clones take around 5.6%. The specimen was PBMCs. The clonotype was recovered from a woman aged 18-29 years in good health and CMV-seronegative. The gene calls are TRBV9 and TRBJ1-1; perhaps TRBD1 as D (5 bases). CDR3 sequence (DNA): TGTGCCAGCAGCGCCATTCGGGGCAGGAACACTGAAGCTTTCTTT. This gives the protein CASSAIRGRNTEAFF.